Below, 9 T cell receptor beta chains from the same sample are listed, as sequenced in a study of tumor-infiltrating lymphocytes in primary liver carcinoma. Germline DNA was also extracted, with blood RNA taken from unsorted whole blood. Starting material of 500 to 600 ng total RNA yielded TCR beta cDNA via a constant-region primer. Nested multiplex PCR, run for three rounds with slightly modified ARM-PCR, yielded TCR beta libraries. The two initial PCR rounds, about 9 cycles each, used TRBV1-TRBV30 forward and C-beta reverse primers. Using its own MiXCR run on the multiplex PCR reads, TCRdb lists one record per CDR3 protein. This sample yields hundreds of thousands of distinct CDR3 sequences, of which 45% to 70% are seen a single time; 17% belongs to the top ten. Sequenced material: peripheral blood. These receptors all stem from a woman aged 25 to 39 with primary liver carcinoma and hepatitis B virus infection.

The chain uses TRBV29-1 and TRBJ2-1; 7 nucleotides match TRBD2. Germline CDR1 and CDR2: SQVTM and ANQGSEA. J lost 13 bases, V lost 7 bases, and 13 bases had no gene match. This CDR3 has 12 amino acids. The CDR3 nucleotides read TGCAGCGCCCGGGAGGTCGGGAGGACCCAGTTCTTC. Protein product: CSAREVGRTQFF.

The V call is TRBV4-1, the J call TRBJ1-5, with a possible D match to TRBD1 (6 bases). There are 19 residues in the CDR3. V was clipped by 3 bases and J by 3 bases, with 24 bases between them. Germline CDR1 MGHRA, CDR2 YSYEKL. CDR3 region: CASSHPAVNPGASNQPQHF. In DNA form, the CDR3 reads TGCGCCAGCAGCCATCCAGCGGTTAATCCAGGGGCTTCCAATCAGCCCCAGCATTTT.

The gene calls are TRBV30 and TRBJ2-2, with 14 bases identical to TRBD2. Trimming at V came to 0 bases and at J to 7 bases, leaving 4 bases not matched to a gene. Germline V CDR1 and CDR2: GTSNPN, SVGIG (reference sequence). The CDR3 sequence is 16 residues long. CDR3 DNA: TGTGCCTGGAGTGTGGGACTAGCGGGAGCGGTCGGGGAGCTGTTTTTT. This gives the protein CAWSVGLAGAVGELFF.

The V call is TRBV5-6, the J call TRBJ1-6; D is undetermined. V was trimmed by 4 bases and J by 7 bases, leaving 15 bases between them. Germline CDR1 and CDR2: SGHDT and YYEEEE. CDR3 length: 15 amino acids. The CDR3 loop reads CASSPPALLNSPLHF. The CDR3 DNA reads TGTGCCAGCAGCCCCCCGGCCCTGCTGAATTCACCCCTCCACTTT.

A word on this clonotype: An end of the junction does not agree with germline; a read error may underlie this. This sequence joins TRBV11-2 and TRBJ2-7; possible D gene TRBD1, 6 bases. Germline V gives CDR1 SGHAT, CDR2 FQNNGV. This CDR3 spans 17 amino acids. The CDR3, as DNA: TGTGCCAGCAGTATCACAGGTGGGGGCTCTTGGACCTACAAGCAGTCCTTC. This codes for CASSITGGGSWTYKQSF.

On this clonotype: A read error is possible here, since a much larger clone lies one base away. V and J are TRBV4-1 and TRBJ1-4, with D possibly matching TRBD1 (6 bases). Germline values: CDR1 MGHRA, CDR2 YSYEKL. V was cut by 1 base and J by 8 bases, with 17 bases left in between. There are 16 residues in the CDR3. CDR3 residues: CASSQGRAGDTEKLFF. DNA for the CDR3: TGCGCCAGCAGCCAAGGTCGGGCAGGGGACACGGAAAAACTGTTTTTT.

In regard to this clonotype: In this CDR3 the conserved last residue, phenylalanine or tryptophan, is missing, so a read error is likely. The genes are TRBV29-1 and TRBJ2-7; no firm D call. Per germline, CDR1 SQVTM and CDR2 ANQGSEA. There are 12 residues in the CDR3. The V gene lost 6 bases and the J gene lost 3 bases, with 12 bases spanning the gap. The CDR3 DNA is TGCAGCGTAGGCCATGATAGCTACGAGCAGTACTTA. As protein: CSVGHDSYEQYL.

This clonotype was found a few times. This rearrangement joins TRBV12-3 or TRBV12-4 to TRBJ1-1, with 7 nucleotides matching TRBD1. The CDR3 loop spans 15 amino acids. With V trimmed by 5 bases and J by 0 bases, 6 bases remained unmatched. DNA of the CDR3: TGTGCCAGCAGTGGGCTGACAGGGCTGAACACTGAAGCTTTCTTT. This gives the protein CASSGLTGLNTEAFF.

Turning to this clonotype: A much larger clone lies one base from this, so it may be a read error. In this CDR3 the conserved last residue, phenylalanine or tryptophan, is missing, so a read error is likely. The rearrangement links TRBV4-2 to TRBJ2-2, with D possibly TRBD2 on 6 matching bases. Germline V gives CDR1 LGHNA, CDR2 YNFKEQ. CDR3 length: 17 residues. V was cut by 3 bases and J by 2 bases, with 16 bases left in between. CDR3: CASSHPVGGLNTGELFL. Here the CDR3 DNA reads TGTGCCAGCAGCCACCCCGTGGGGGGTTTAAACACCGGGGAGCTGTTTCTT.